The 15 T cell receptor beta chains in this list originate from one sample, sequenced in a study of CD8 T cells in ankylosing spondylitis. TCRdb processed the 5' RACE reads anew with MiXCR; each CDR3 protein has one entry. This repertoire shows some 240,000 distinct CDR3 sequences, 18% found once; its top ten account for around 33%. Sequencing used blood, either unsorted or a sorted T cell fraction (not recorded which). These TCRs come from a male donor with ankylosing spondylitis or in good health (not recorded which).

J is TRBJ2-7 and V is TRBV6-2 or TRBV6-3; D perhaps matches TRBD1 (6 bases). The germline CDR1 and CDR2 sequences are MNHEY and SVGEGT. Trimming cost V 7 bases and J 6 bases, with 22 bases left between them. This CDR3 is 15 amino acids long. This CDR3 reads CASTTRQAGMGEQYF. CDR3 nucleotides: TGTGCCAGCACCACTCGACAGGCCGGGATGGGCGAGCAGTACTTC.

This clonotype has a handful of counts. The V and J genes are TRBV5-1 and TRBJ1-1; maybe TRBD1 (6 bases). The germline gives CDR1 SGHRS, CDR2 YFSETQ. Between the trimmed V and J ends, which lost 4 bases and 1 base, there was a span of 11 bases. The CDR3 sequence is 14 residues long. This chain's CDR3 is CASSPSTGNTEAFF. Written as DNA, the CDR3 is TGCGCCAGCAGCCCCTCGACAGGGAACACTGAAGCTTTCTTT.

In this sample, this clonotype turned up many times. The V call is TRBV29-1, the J call TRBJ1-1, with 8 bases aligning to TRBD1. CDR1 and CDR2 from the germline V gene are SQVTM and ANQGSEA. This CDR3 comprises 14 residues. The junction had 12 bases not matched to a gene; V was cut back by 7 bases and J by 5 bases. CDR3 in DNA: TGCAGCGCCTGGACAGGGTCCAGCGGGACTGAAGCTTTCTTT. Translated: CSAWTGSSGTEAFF.

The chain employs TRBV12-3 or TRBV12-4 and TRBJ2-2, with D perhaps matching TRBD2 (7 bases). V lost 1 base, J lost 4 bases, and 16 bases lay in between. This CDR3 has 17 amino acids. Here the CDR3 reads CASSLGPRGAGTGELFF. In DNA, the CDR3 is TGTGCCAGCAGTTTAGGGCCCCGGGGGGCGGGCACCGGGGAGCTGTTTTTT.

This clonotype was seen more than once but under ten times. The V gene is TRBV4-1, the J gene TRBJ2-2; maybe TRBD2 (6 bases). Germline CDR1 is MGHRA and CDR2 is YSYEKL. The CDR3 is 16 residues long. Trimming removed 3 bases from V and 4 bases from J, with 15 bases in between. The CDR3 DNA is TGCGCCAGCAGCCATCTCACGGAGGGTTTCACCGGGGAGCTGTTTTTT. Its translation: CASSHLTEGFTGELFF.

The CDR3 nucleotides are TGTGCCAGCAGCTTGTGGGCTAGCGGGAGGGATTACAATGAGCAGTTCTTC. Its protein product is CASSLWASGRDYNEQFF. This rearrangement joins TRBV5-4 to TRBJ2-1, with 12 bases identical to TRBD2. This CDR3 is 17 amino acids long. Per the germline V gene, CDR1 is SGHNT and CDR2 is YYREEE (reference sequence). V gave up 1 base and J gave up 4 bases; unmatched junction bases: 6.

This clonotype showed up many times. The rearrangement uses TRBV7-8 and TRBJ2-1; perhaps TRBD2 as D (6 bases). Germline V gene data show CDR1 as SGHVS and CDR2 as FQNEAQ. This CDR3 contains 14 residues. V was shortened by 9 bases and J by 0 bases, with 12 bases between the two germline ends. The CDR3: CASKGRPSYNEQFF. The CDR3 DNA is TGTGCCAGTAAAGGGAGGCCCTCCTACAATGAGCAGTTCTTC.

The rearrangement joins TRBV29-1 to TRBJ2-1; TRBD1 agrees at 8 bases. The CDR3 is made up of 17 amino acids. The germline V gene has CDR1 SQVTM and CDR2 ANQGSEA. Trimming cost V 0 bases and J 1 base; bases outside gene matches: 8. CDR3 amino acids: CSVEDWKTGVSYNEQFF. Written as DNA, the CDR3 is TGCAGCGTTGAAGATTGGAAGACAGGGGTGTCCTACAATGAGCAGTTCTTC.

In its sample, this clonotype was seen a few times. The rearrangement joins TRBV24-1 to TRBJ2-1, with D tentatively TRBD1 (5 bases). The CDR3 loop spans 14 amino acids. The germline gives CDR1 KGHDR, CDR2 SFDVKD. Trimming took off 4 bases at V and 7 bases at J, with 13 bases between the two ends. The CDR3 loop reads CATSDRVRLNEQFF. In DNA, the CDR3 is TGTGCCACCAGTGACAGGGTGAGACTTAATGAGCAGTTCTTC.

The J gene is TRBJ2-3, the V gene TRBV7-9; 13 bases align to TRBD2. The CDR3 is 17 amino acids. V gave up 5 bases and J gave up 2 bases; unmatched junction bases: 7. Germline lookup yields CDR1 SEHNR and CDR2 FQNEAQ (reference sequence). The CDR3 loop reads CASSPWTSGGDTDTQYF. CDR3 DNA: TGTGCCAGCAGCCCCTGGACTAGCGGGGGAGACACAGATACGCAGTATTTT.

There are a few counts of this clonotype. The chain combines TRBV7-9 with TRBJ2-1; 8 nucleotides agree with TRBD2. This CDR3 contains 16 residues. The V gene's germline CDR1 is SEHNR and CDR2 FQNEAQ (reference sequence). The J segment lost 8 bases and the V segment lost 3 bases, leaving 12 bases of the junction unmatched. The CDR3 sequence is CASSFPGLLGGDEQFF. As DNA, the CDR3 is TGTGCCAGCAGCTTCCCTGGACTCCTCGGGGGGGATGAGCAGTTCTTC.

This clonotype was counted ten times or more. V is TRBV10-2 and J is TRBJ2-4; the D gene is possibly TRBD2 (6 bases). With 3 bases removed from V and 8 bases from J, the gap between germline ends came to 8 bases. Germline CDR1 reads WSHSY; CDR2 reads SAAADI. This CDR3 has 12 residues. The CDR3 here is CASSDPGDIQYF. The DNA for the CDR3 is TGCGCCAGCAGTGATCCGGGGGACATTCAGTACTTC.

The chain has TRBV27 and TRBJ2-7; no reliable D call. V lost 0 bases to trimming and J lost 9 bases, with 15 bases between them. Germline CDR1 is MNHEY and CDR2 is SMNVEV (reference sequence). The CDR3 is made up of 14 amino acids. The CDR3 loop is CASSLSRPWVGQYF. In DNA form, the CDR3 reads TGTGCCAGCAGTTTATCTCGACCCTGGGTGGGGCAGTACTTC.

The chain couples TRBV28 to TRBJ2-7; 9 positions agree with TRBD1. The germline CDR1 and CDR2 sequences are MDHEN and SYDVKM. Trimming removed 5 bases from V and 2 bases from J; junction bases left unmatched: 13. The CDR3 runs 17 residues. This CDR3 is CASSQKVIRQGAYEQYF. In DNA, the CDR3 is TGTGCCAGCAGTCAAAAGGTTATAAGACAGGGGGCCTACGAGCAGTACTTC.

The V and J genes are TRBV27 and TRBJ1-1, with D perhaps matching TRBD1 (6 bases). CDR1 and CDR2 from the germline V gene are MNHEY and SMNVEV (reference sequence). V lost 6 bases to trimming and J lost 0 bases, with 14 bases between them. CDR3 length: 15 residues. Written as DNA, the CDR3 is TGTGCCAGCAGATCCGGACAGCTCATGAACACTGAAGCTTTCTTT. Amino acid sequence: CASRSGQLMNTEAFF.